This TCR beta chain comes out of a study of blood T cell repertoires in COVID-19. Measured with immunoSEQ multiplex PCR; TCRdb has only the in-frame clones, and not every one. The top ten clones hold 3% to 4% of a sample with over 400,000 clones, around 85% of them seen once. Germline V lookup: CDR1 MNHEY, CDR2 SMNVEV (reference sequence). V shed 0 bases, J shed 1 base, and the junction held 4 bases outside the gene matches. There are 16 residues in the CDR3. This clone was detected once. Sequenced: peripheral blood. The receptor was derived from a human donor in a cohort sampled during active COVID-19. The chain recombines TRBV27 with TRBJ2-7, with 9 bases aligning to TRBD2. The CDR3 sequence is CASSLSSGRSSYEQYF. The CDR3 DNA sequence: TGTGCCAGCAGTTTATCTAGCGGGAGAAGTTCCTACGAGCAGTACTTC.